These 28 T cell receptor beta chains came from one sample sequenced in a study of cytomegalovirus exposure and HLA in healthy donors. The PCR had 60 Vbeta and 13 Jbeta primers. Data came from immunoSEQ multiplex PCR; TCRdb stores just in-frame clones and leaves some out. The profile covers 60,000 to 75,000 clones, with roughly 68% appearing a single time and over 2.5% taken by the ten largest. Material: PBMCs. The receptor source for this set is a woman between 50 and 59 years old in good health and CMV-seronegative.

V usage is TRBV28 and J usage is TRBJ2-5; 10 bases are a match to TRBD2. V lost 10 bases and J lost 4; bases outside the gene matches: 9. Per germline, CDR1 MDHEN and CDR2 SYDVKM. The CDR3 length is 14 residues. The CDR3 region has the DNA TGTGCCACCAGGGCTAGCGGGAGCTCAGAGACCCAGTACTTC. Translation gives CATRASGSSETQYF.

V usage is TRBV12-5 and J usage is TRBJ2-5; 10 nucleotides agree with TRBD2. From germline, CDR1 is LGHNT and CDR2 FRNRAP. This CDR3 is built from 16 residues. Unmatched junction bases numbered 10, after V lost 2 bases and J lost 7 bases. The CDR3 region has the DNA TGTGCTAGTGGTTTGCAGACTAGCGGGTCAATGGTGACCCAGTACTTC. It yields the protein CASGLQTSGSMVTQYF.

The rearrangement uses TRBV2 and TRBJ1-2; D unresolved. With 6 bases removed from V and 3 bases from J, the gap between germline ends came to 14 bases. CDR1 is SNHLY, CDR2 FYNNEI, per germline. The CDR3 spans 14 residues. The CDR3 reads CASSYSGEYYGYTF. DNA for the CDR3: TGTGCCAGCAGCTACTCCGGGGAGTACTATGGCTACACCTTC.

The genes are TRBV13 and TRBJ2-7, with a weak D call TRBD2 (5 bases). The CDR3 spans 14 residues. The ends were cut back, 9 bases at V and 5 bases at J, with 20 bases in the middle. Germline assignment: CDR1 PRHDT and CDR2 FYEKMQ (reference sequence). CDR3 sequence (DNA): TGTGCCAGTTCCCTCCGGGCCCGAGGGAACGAGCAGTACTTC. As protein: CASSLRARGNEQYF.

There are many counts of this clone. The chain combines TRBV4-3 with TRBJ1-1; D not resolved. Trimming left V 0 bases short and J 8 bases short, with 13 bases between. The CDR3 has 14 amino acids. In germline, CDR1 is LGHNA, CDR2 YSLEER. The CDR3 loop is CASSQDLENLEAFF. The CDR3 nucleotides are TGCGCCAGCAGCCAAGATCTAGAGAACCTCGAAGCTTTCTTT.

The chain employs TRBV25-1 and TRBJ1-1, with TRBD1 matching over 8 bases. This CDR3 is built from 11 residues. After removal of 6 bases from V and 8 bases from J, the junction contained 2 bases not matched to a gene. The germline CDR1 and CDR2 sequences are MGHDK and SYGVNS. The CDR3 spells CASSRDREAFF. CDR3 bases: TGTGCCAGCAGCCGGGACAGGGAAGCTTTCTTT. The entire variable domain, with the rest obtained from reference TRBV25-1 and TRBJ1-1, is as follows: EADIYQTPRYLVIGTGKKITLECSQTMGHDKMYWYQQDPGMELHLIHYSYGVNSTEKGDLSSESTVSRIRTEHFPLTLESARPSHTSQYLCASSRDREAFFGQGTRLTVV.

The genes are TRBV10-3 and TRBJ1-5; TRBD1 is a possible D gene (5 bases). Germline V gives CDR1 ENHRY, CDR2 SYGVKD. V was cut by 0 bases and J by 1 base, with 10 bases left in between. This CDR3 contains 16 residues. The DNA for the CDR3 is TGTGCCATCAGTGAGTCGATGGGGGGGAGCAATCAGCCCCAGCATTTT. Translating gives CAISESMGGSNQPQHF.

This sequence joins TRBV2 and TRBJ2-1; tentative D call: TRBD1 (6 bases). There are 15 residues in the CDR3. The germline V and J ends were trimmed by 5 bases and 0 bases, with 11 bases remaining between them. Germline values: CDR1 SNHLY, CDR2 FYNNEI. The CDR3, as DNA: TGTGCCAGCAGTCCCCGCAGGGGCTCCTACAATGAGCAGTTCTTC. Its translation: CASSPRRGSYNEQFF. Variable domain in full (rest from reference TRBV2 and TRBJ2-1): EPEVTQTPSHQVTQMGQEVILRCVPISNHLYFYWYRQILGQKVEFLVSFYNNEISEKSEIFDDQFSVERPDGSNFTLKIRSTKLEDSAMYFCASSPRRGSYNEQFFGPGTRLTVL.

The chain carries TRBV4-2 and TRBJ2-3; 10 bases map to TRBD2. This CDR3 comprises 18 residues. The V gene end was trimmed by 4 bases and the J gene end by 0 bases; junction bases not matched to a gene: 10. Germline values: CDR1 LGHNA, CDR2 YNFKEQ. CDR3 sequence reads: CASSLRLAGTSSTDTQYF. CDR3 in DNA: TGTGCCAGCAGCCTCCGACTAGCGGGTACTTCTAGCACAGATACGCAGTATTTT.

This chain links TRBV9 with TRBJ1-1; possible D gene TRBD1, 5 bases. The V gene lost 6 bases and the J gene lost 1 base, with 10 bases spanning the gap. Germline-derived CDR1 and CDR2 are SGDLS and YYNGEE. CDR3 length: 13 residues. The CDR3 reads CASNGGGNTEAFF. CDR3 DNA: TGTGCCAGCAACGGGGGAGGGAACACTGAAGCTTTCTTT.

This chain links TRBV6-5 with TRBJ1-5; TRBD1 agrees at 8 bases. Trimming cost V 8 bases and J 6 bases; bases outside gene matches: 3. The CDR3 runs 12 residues. Germline V CDR1 and CDR2: MNHEY, SVGAGI. The CDR3 DNA reads as TGTGCCAGCGGACAGGGTGGTCAGCCCCAGCATTTT. It yields the protein CASGQGGQPQHF.

This chain links TRBV5-1 with TRBJ2-3, with TRBD1 as a possible D gene (5 bases). This CDR3 spans 14 amino acids. Germline values: CDR1 SGHRS, CDR2 YFSETQ. V was cut by 4 bases and J by 4 bases, with 13 bases left in between. CDR3 region: CASSGQGGPDTQYF. In nucleotides, the CDR3 is TGCGCCAGCAGCGGCCAGGGCGGACCAGATACGCAGTATTTT.

This chain links TRBV7-2 with TRBJ2-7; D is undetermined. This CDR3 is built from 13 residues. V was clipped by 2 bases and J by 0 bases, with 5 bases between them. CDR1 is SGHTA and CDR2 is FQGNSA in the germline V gene. The CDR3 DNA sequence: TGTGCCAGCAGCTTATCGCGCTCCTACGAGCAGTACTTC. This codes for CASSLSRSYEQYF.

The V gene is TRBV5-4, the J gene TRBJ1-1, with D hard to call. The CDR3 spans 12 residues. Trimming took 2 bases from V and 10 from J, leaving 12 bases between them. Germline CDR1 SGHNT, CDR2 YYREEE (reference sequence). The DNA for the CDR3 is TGTGCCAGCAGCTTAGGAGGGCCCGGAGCTTTCTTT. Its translation: CASSLGGPGAFF.

The chain couples TRBV5-1 to TRBJ2-2, with 7 bases lining up with TRBD1. Germline V gene sequence: CDR1 SGHRS, CDR2 YFSETQ. CDR3 length equals 14 residues. The J segment lost 5 bases and the V segment lost 5 bases, leaving 6 bases of the junction unmatched. The CDR3 region has the DNA TGCGCCAGCAGGGAGACGACAGGGACCGGGGAGCTGTTTTTT. This sequence encodes CASRETTGTGELFF.

This clone has only a few counts. The J gene is TRBJ2-3, the V gene TRBV29-1; D is undetermined. This CDR3 contains 15 residues. The V gene's germline CDR1 is SQVTM and CDR2 ANQGSEA. V lost 0 bases, J lost 3 bases, and 13 bases lay in between. The chain's CDR3 is CSVEEGGGRTDTQYF. CDR3 coding DNA: TGCAGCGTTGAAGAAGGCGGCGGAAGAACAGATACGCAGTATTTT.

This rearrangement joins TRBV5-1 to TRBJ2-7, with 9 bases lining up with TRBD2. V lost 2 bases and J lost 0; bases outside the gene matches: 9. CDR3 length equals 17 residues. The germline gives CDR1 SGHRS, CDR2 YFSETQ. The DNA for the CDR3 is TGCGCCAGCAGCTTTCAAGCGGGAGGCTCGGGCTCCTACGAGCAGTACTTC. The encoded protein is CASSFQAGGSGSYEQYF.

The genes are TRBV7-2 and TRBJ1-1, with D perhaps matching TRBD1 (6 bases). This CDR3 is built from 13 residues. Germline CDR1 reads SGHTA; CDR2 reads FQGNSA. Between the trimmed V and J ends, which lost 1 base and 5 bases, there was a span of 8 bases. The CDR3 nucleotides read TGTGCCAGCAGCTTAGAACAGGGAACTGAAGCTTTCTTT. Translated, it gives CASSLEQGTEAFF.

This clone appeared a single time. The chain joins TRBV6-5 to TRBJ2-5; the match to TRBD2 covers 13 bases. Germline-derived CDR1 and CDR2 are MNHEY and SVGAGI. V was pared by 4 bases and J by 5 bases, with 4 bases of the junction left unmatched. CDR3 length: 15 amino acids. CDR3 sequence: CASSSWTSGSETQYF. The CDR3 coding sequence is TGTGCCAGCAGTTCCTGGACTAGCGGGAGTGAGACCCAGTACTTC.

This rearrangement joins TRBV5-8 to TRBJ1-2; no clear D gene. This CDR3 spans 16 amino acids. The germline V gene has CDR1 SGHTS and CDR2 YDEGEE. Trimming removed 1 base from V and 2 bases from J, with 15 bases in between. The CDR3 DNA follows: TGTGCCAGCAGCTTGCCGGGCAGAGGGCCCAACTATGGCTACACCTTC. This encodes CASSLPGRGPNYGYTF.

The chain employs TRBV2 and TRBJ1-2, with TRBD1 identical over 9 bases. This CDR3 has 12 residues. V trimming: 4 bases; J trimming: 8 bases; junction bases outside the gene matches: 2. Looked up from germline, CDR1 is SNHLY and CDR2 is FYNNEI. CDR3 DNA: TGTGCCAGCAGTGTGGGACAGGGAGGCTACACCTTC. It is translated as CASSVGQGGYTF. Looking up the rest from reference TRBV2 and TRBJ1-2 gives the full variable domain: EPEVTQTPSHQVTQMGQEVILRCVPISNHLYFYWYRQILGQKVEFLVSFYNNEISEKSEIFDDQFSVERPDGSNFTLKIRSTKLEDSAMYFCASSVGQGGYTFGSGTRLTVV.

The V call is TRBV11-3, the J call TRBJ2-1, with TRBD2 as a possible D gene (6 bases). CDR1 and CDR2 (germline): SGHNT, YENEEA. V was cut by 0 bases and J by 2 bases, with 8 bases left in between. This CDR3 has 15 residues. CDR3 nucleotides: TGTGCCAGCAGCTTAGAGGCGGGGACCTACAATGAGCAGTTCTTC. Amino acids: CASSLEAGTYNEQFF.

The chain employs TRBV30 and TRBJ2-7; a possible D gene is TRBD2 (5 bases). V shed 3 bases and J shed 3 bases, with 12 bases lying between them. CDR1 and CDR2 from the germline V gene are GTSNPN and SVGIG (reference sequence). This CDR3 contains 13 residues. CDR3 amino acids: CAWSRSGIYEQYF. CDR3 nucleotides: TGTGCCTGGAGCCGATCCGGGATCTACGAGCAGTACTTC.

The chain links TRBV5-4 to TRBJ1-2, with 8 bases lining up with TRBD1. V gave up 0 bases and J gave up 5 bases; unmatched junction bases: 9. This CDR3 spans 16 amino acids. Germline CDR1 reads SGHNT; CDR2 reads YYREEE (reference sequence). The CDR3 region is CASSLGRDRSWYGYTF. DNA for the CDR3: TGTGCCAGCAGCTTGGGTCGGGACAGGTCATGGTATGGCTACACCTTC.

This clone was counted only a few times. The V gene is TRBV28, the J gene TRBJ2-7, with TRBD2 identical over 7 bases. CDR1 is MDHEN and CDR2 is SYDVKM in the germline V gene. The CDR3 consists of 17 residues. The V segment lost 5 bases and the J segment 2 bases; nucleotides outside the gene matches: 15. The CDR3 loop reads CASSNSHRLAIAYEQYF. CDR3 DNA: TGTGCCAGCAGTAACTCTCACAGACTAGCTATCGCCTACGAGCAGTACTTC. Combining the CDR3 with reference TRBV28 and TRBJ2-7 gives the whole variable domain DVKVTQSSRYLVKRTGEKVFLECVQDMDHENMFWYRQDPGLGLRLIYFSYDVKMKEKGDIPEGYSVSREKKERFSLILESASTNQTSMYLCASSNSHRLAIAYEQYFGPGTRLTVT.

The CDR3 DNA reads TGTGCCAGCAGCTTAGAAATTAGCGGCTCCTACGAGCAGTACTTC. Its translation is CASSLEISGSYEQYF. The rearrangement links TRBV7-2 to TRBJ2-7, with TRBD2 as a possible D gene (6 bases). The CDR3 spans 15 residues. Germline V CDR1 and CDR2: SGHTA, FQGNSA. V shed 1 base and J shed 0 bases, with 10 bases lying between them.

CDR3 nucleotide sequence: TGTGCTAGTGCCACCACAGGGGAGCAGCCCCAGCATTTT. It specifies CASATTGEQPQHF. The chain is built from TRBV12-5 and TRBJ1-5; 7 bases are shared with TRBD1. The CDR3 sequence is 13 residues long. Germline CDR1 reads LGHNT; CDR2 reads FRNRAP. With 7 bases clipped from V and 7 bases from J, the junction kept 7 bases outside the gene matches.

In regard to this clone: This sample includes further DNA sequences coding for the same CDR3. V gene TRBV5-1 combines with J gene TRBJ1-1, with a weak D call TRBD1 (5 bases). The CDR3 runs 14 residues. The germline V gene has CDR1 SGHRS and CDR2 YFSETQ. V was shortened by 0 bases and J by 1 base, with 7 bases between the two germline ends. CDR3 nucleotides: TGCGCCAGCAGCTTGGGACAGACGAACACTGAAGCTTTCTTT. This sequence encodes CASSLGQTNTEAFF.